Listed below are T cell receptor beta chains from one sample, sequenced in a study of vaccination effects on CD4 cells after COVID-19. Their recognized antigens are unknown. Libraries were prepared by immunoSEQ multiplex PCR; TCRdb keeps only in-frame clonotypes and omits some of them. The repertoire includes around 24,000 clones, approximately 76% of them detected once, and 15% to 20% sits in the top ten. The material sequenced was CD4+ T cells from PBMCs cultured with SARS-CoV-2 spike peptides, taken before COVID-19 vaccination. These receptors were obtained from a human donor who had a prior SARS-CoV-2 infection. Each CDR3 is given with its conserved first and last residue. A D gene is named only where the DNA matches it firmly. Where a row states a size, it is once, few, many or the class of an expanded clone; other rows omit it.

d_gene,abundance,v_gene,j_gene,CDR3nt,CDR3aa
NA,once,TRBV18,TRBJ2-4,TGTGCCAGCTCACCCTTCACCTCCGGGAGCACGGCAAACATTCAGTACTTC,CASSPFTSGSTANIQYF
TRBD1,NA,TRBV6-5,TRBJ2-7,TGTGCCAGCAGTCAGTCGGGACAGACCTACGAGCAGTACTTC,CASSQSGQTYEQYF
TRBD2,NA,TRBV9,TRBJ2-3,TGTGCCAGCAGCGTAAGCGGGAGGGGGGATACGCAGTATTTT,CASSVSGRGDTQYF
NA,NA,TRBV7-2,TRBJ1-4,TGTGCCAGCAGCTTAGTGAGCCGGGGGGGAAATGAAAAACTGTTTTTT,CASSLVSRGGNEKLFF
NA,NA,TRBV30,TRBJ1-5,TGTGCCTGGAGTGTACGGGGCCAGCCCCAGCATTTT,CAWSVRGQPQHF
TRBD2,NA,TRBV6-5,TRBJ2-2,TGTGCCAGCAGACGGGGGGGCGGGGAGCTGTTTTTT,CASRRGGGELFF
TRBD1,once,TRBV4-1,TRBJ2-7,TGCGCCAGCAGCCAGTACGGGACAGCTAGCTCCTACGAGCAGTACTTC,CASSQYGTASSYEQYF
TRBD1,few,TRBV5-4,TRBJ2-7,TGTGCCAGCAGCTTGGGCAGGGGGATCGACGAGCAGTACTTC,CASSLGRGIDEQYF
NA,NA,TRBV5-5,TRBJ2-7,TGTGCCAGCAGCTTGGCCGTACAGGGTGCCTACGAGCAGTACTTC,CASSLAVQGAYEQYF
TRBD1,many,TRBV9,TRBJ2-2,TGTGCCAGCAGTAGAACAGGGGCCACCGGGGAGCTGTTTTTT,CASSRTGATGELFF
TRBD2,NA,TRBV9,TRBJ2-2,TGTGCCAGCAGCGTGGGGCTAGCGGTGAACACCGGGGAGCTGTTTTTT,CASSVGLAVNTGELFF
NA,NA,TRBV6-4,TRBJ1-1,TGTGCCAGCAGCGAGGGACGCGGAACTGAAGCTTTCTTT,CASSEGRGTEAFF
TRBD1,NA,TRBV12-5,TRBJ1-5,TGTGCTAGTGGTTTGGTAGGACAGGGTAATCAGCCCCAGCATTTT,CASGLVGQGNQPQHF
TRBD1,NA,TRBV24-1,TRBJ1-2,TGTGCCATCGGACAGGGCGGCTATGGCTACACCTTC,CAIGQGGYGYTF
NA,NA,TRBV7-2,TRBJ2-2,TGTGCCAGCAGGATTGGACAGGGGGAGCTGTTTTTT,CASRIGQGELFF
NA,NA,TRBV18,TRBJ1-5,TGTGCCAGCTCATCGCGGGTCTTACATCAGCCCCAGCATTTT,CASSSRVLHQPQHF
NA,NA,TRBV11-2,TRBJ2-1,TGTGCCAGCAGCGCGCGGACTACCACCATTAAAAACAATGAGCAGTTCTTC,CASSARTTTIKNNEQFF
NA,NA,TRBV15,TRBJ2-1,TGTGCCACCAGCGAGGGAAACTACAATGAGCAGTTCTTC,CATSEGNYNEQFF
TRBD1,NA,TRBV5-1,TRBJ2-2,TGCGCCAGCAGCCTATCCGGGACAGGGGGGTACCGGGAGCTGTTTTTT,CASSLSGTGGYRELFF
NA,NA,TRBV6-2/TRBV6-3,TRBJ1-5,TGTGCCAGCAGTAAACAGGGTGGCCATCAGCCCCAGCATTTT,CASSKQGGHQPQHF
NA,once,TRBV5-1,TRBJ2-7,TGCGCCAGCAGCCGGGACCCGGACGGGCCCTACGAGCAGTACTTC,CASSRDPDGPYEQYF
NA,NA,TRBV2,TRBJ1-5,TGTGCCAGCAGTGACTCCCTGGGGGGCAATCAGCCCCAGCATTTT,CASSDSLGGNQPQHF
TRBD1,NA,TRBV4-1,TRBJ1-4,TGCGCCAGCAGCCAAGTTGGACAGGGTGGTATGACAGGGGAAAAACTGTTTTTT,CASSQVGQGGMTGEKLFF
NA,NA,TRBV10-3,TRBJ2-3,TGTGCCATCAGCACGAGCACAGATACGCAGTATTTT,CAISTSTDTQYF
NA,NA,TRBV30,TRBJ1-6,TGTGCCTGGAGTGCCAGGGTGGAATCACCCCTCCACTTT,CAWSARVESPLHF
TRBD1,NA,TRBV6-5,TRBJ2-7,TGTGCCAGCAGACAGGGGACCTACGAGCAGTACTTC,CASRQGTYEQYF
NA,NA,TRBV2,TRBJ1-4,TGTGCCAGCAGTGCTTCTTGGGACCGGAGGTCGGGTGAAAAACTGTTTTTT,CASSASWDRRSGEKLFF
NA,NA,TRBV12-3/TRBV12-4,TRBJ2-3,TGTGCCAGCAGTTTAGGAGATACGCAGTATTTT,CASSLGDTQYF
NA,NA,TRBV4-2,TRBJ2-2,TGTGCCAGCAGCGCCCCGGGTCGCGGGCGGTTCACCGGGGAGCTGTTTTTT,CASSAPGRGRFTGELFF
TRBD2,NA,TRBV7-2,TRBJ2-3,TGTGCCAGCAGCTTAGGACTAGCGGGTAACACAGATACGCAGTATTTT,CASSLGLAGNTDTQYF
TRBD1,NA,TRBV5-5,TRBJ1-6,TGTGCCAGCAGCGGAGGGACAGGGAGCATCAATTCACCCCTCCACTTT,CASSGGTGSINSPLHF
TRBD2,NA,TRBV7-8,TRBJ2-5,TGTGCCAGCAGCCGAGGACTAGCGAGACAAGAGACCCAGTACTTC,CASSRGLARQETQYF
TRBD1,NA,TRBV11-3,TRBJ2-2,TGTGCCAGCAGCCCGGCCGGGACAGGGGGACCCGGGGAGCTGTTTTTT,CASSPAGTGGPGELFF
NA,NA,TRBV5-6,TRBJ1-2,TGTGCCAGCAGGGCAGTTGGATCCTATGGCTACACCTTC,CASRAVGSYGYTF
TRBD1,NA,TRBV2,TRBJ2-7,TGTGCCAGCAGCGGGACAGCTTACTCCTACGAGCAGTACTTC,CASSGTAYSYEQYF
NA,NA,TRBV19,TRBJ1-5,TGTGCCAGTAGTATAGTGGAGGCTCAGCCCCAGCATTTT,CASSIVEAQPQHF
NA,NA,TRBV4-2,TRBJ2-5,TGTGCCAGCAGCCAAGATGGGCGATCAGAGACCCAGTACTTC,CASSQDGRSETQYF
NA,NA,TRBV4-2,TRBJ2-1,TGTGCCAGCAGCCAAGATGGCAGGGCATACGCTGACAATGAGCAGTTCTTC,CASSQDGRAYADNEQFF